A selection of T cell receptor beta chains follows, all from one sample in a study of cytomegalovirus exposure and HLA in healthy donors. The protocol was immunoSEQ multiplex PCR, while the TCRdb copy is restricted to in-frame clones and leaves out a portion. The table shows about 190,000 clones, with over 70% occurring only once. The sample consisted of PBMCs. The receptors were gathered from a man aged 50 to 60 in good health and CMV-seronegative. The CDR3 runs from the conserved cysteine through the conserved F or W. Fields, in order: J gene, V gene, D gene, clone size, CDR3 DNA, CDR3 protein. D genes are given only for firm matches. Expanded clones are given a class, and other clones once, few, many or no size at all.

>TRBJ2-5|TRBV7-2|TRBD2|-
TGTGCCAGCAGCTTAGGCATGGCGGGGGGGCTGGAGACCCAGTACTTC
CASSLGMAGGLETQYF
>TRBJ1-5|TRBV5-6|TRBD1|-
TGTGCCAGCAGCTTTTACGGGACAGGGAGTTATAGCAATCAGCCCCAGCATTTT
CASSFYGTGSYSNQPQHF
>TRBJ2-2|TRBV2|-|once
TGTGCCAGCAGCGAGACAGTTACCGGGGAGCTGTTTTTT
CASSETVTGELFF
>TRBJ2-7|TRBV7-2|TRBD1|-
TGTGCCAGCAGCCCCTCGGCGGGACAGGGCCGGTACGAGCAGTACTTC
CASSPSAGQGRYEQYF
>TRBJ2-7|TRBV5-1|TRBD2|-
TGCGCCAGCAGCACCTTAGGAGCGGGGGGCTCCGAGCAGTACTTC
CASSTLGAGGSEQYF
>TRBJ2-3|TRBV6-5|-|-
TGTGCCAGCAGTATTGGGGGGAGCACAGATACGCAGTATTTT
CASSIGGSTDTQYF
>TRBJ2-1|TRBV10-3|TRBD1|-
TGTGCCATCAGGAAAGCCGGGACAGGGAATGACAATGAGCAGTTCTTC
CAIRKAGTGNDNEQFF
>TRBJ1-6|TRBV7-9|-|-
TGTGCCAGCAGCTCGTCAGGGGCTTCCTATAATTCACCCCTCCACTTT
CASSSSGASYNSPLHF
>TRBJ1-2|TRBV5-1|-|once
TGCGCCAGCACCCAGGGTGGTATAAACTATGGCTACACCTTC
CASTQGGINYGYTF
>TRBJ2-2|TRBV2|TRBD2|once
TGTGCCAGCAGTGAACAACCTAGCGGGGGGGCAGGTATCACCGGGGAGCTGTTTTTT
CASSEQPSGGAGITGELFF
>TRBJ1-1|TRBV7-9|-|-
TGTGCCAGCAGGGGGACAAGTGAAGCTTTCTTT
CASRGTSEAFF
>TRBJ1-4|TRBV11-2|-|-
TGTGCCAGCAGCTTAGAAAGGGGGGAAAAACTGTTTTTT
CASSLERGEKLFF
>TRBJ1-2|TRBV2|-|once
TGTGCCAGCAGTCAGACAGAAAACTATGGCTACACCTTC
CASSQTENYGYTF
>TRBJ2-7|TRBV7-2|TRBD1|-
TGTGCCAGCAGCTTATCCGGGACAGTCTACGAGCAGTACTTC
CASSLSGTVYEQYF
>TRBJ2-5|TRBV6-6|-|-
TGTGCCAGCAGTACAGGGCAAGGGACCCAGTACTTC
CASSTGQGTQYF
>TRBJ2-4|TRBV5-5|-|-
TGTGCCAGCAGCTTGGAAGCTGAACTAGCCAAAAACATTCAGTACTTC
CASSLEAELAKNIQYF
>TRBJ2-3|TRBV13|TRBD2|-
TGTGCCAGCAGCTTGTGGGGGGGGGAGGATACGCAGTATTTT
CASSLWGGEDTQYF
>TRBJ1-2|TRBV2|-|-
TGTGCCAGCAGTGAATGGTCAAACAGAGACAGCGTGTATGGCTACACCTTC
CASSEWSNRDSVYGYTF
>TRBJ1-5|TRBV6-1|-|-
TGTGCCAGCAGGTGGGGGGAGGGTCAGCCCCAGCATTTT
CASRWGEGQPQHF
>TRBJ2-3|TRBV5-1|TRBD2|-
TGCGCCAGCAGCACACTAGCGGGGGCCCCGATGGGGCAGTATTTT
CASSTLAGAPMGQYF
>TRBJ2-7|TRBV7-9|-|few
TGTTCCAGCAGCAAACCGGGACACAAGTCCTACGAGCAGTACTTC
CSSSKPGHKSYEQYF
>TRBJ2-2|TRBV25-1|-|-
TGTGCCAGCAGTGATCTTAACACCGGGGAGCTGTTTTTT
CASSDLNTGELFF
>TRBJ1-1|TRBV7-2|-|-
TGTGCCAGCAGCTTCGACAGTAACACTGAAGCTTTCTTT
CASSFDSNTEAFF
>TRBJ2-7|TRBV29-1|-|few
TGCAGCGTTGAAAGGGGTTCCGAGCAGTACTTC
CSVERGSEQYF
>TRBJ1-1|TRBV6-4|-|once
TGTGCCAGCAGTGCCGCTTGGCCCCCAGGAATAAACACTGAAGCTTTCTTT
CASSAAWPPGINTEAFF
>TRBJ1-5|TRBV2|TRBD1|-
TGTGCCAGCAGTCGGACAGGGGGCCAGCCCCAGCATTTT
CASSRTGGQPQHF
>TRBJ2-1|TRBV2|TRBD1|-
TGTGCCAGCACTTCACAGGGGACAGTATACTACAATGAGCAGTTCTTC
CASTSQGTVYYNEQFF
>TRBJ2-5|TRBV6-5|TRBD1|-
TGTGCCAGCAGGACAGGACAGGCCCTAGGAGAGACCCAGTACTTC
CASRTGQALGETQYF
>TRBJ1-3|TRBV9|-|-
TGTGCCAGCAGCCCTTTTTCGGGCTCTGGAAACACCATATATTTT
CASSPFSGSGNTIYF
>TRBJ2-7|TRBV7-8|TRBD1|once
TGTGCCAGCAGCTTAGAGGCCAGGGGGACCTACGAGCAGTACTTC
CASSLEARGTYEQYF
>TRBJ1-6|TRBV11-2|TRBD1|-
TGTGCCAGCAGCGAACGGGACAGGGATTATAATTCACCCCTCCACTTT
CASSERDRDYNSPLHF
>TRBJ2-3|TRBV5-6|-|-
TGTGCCAGCAGCGAGGGACAACAAATGGGTGCAGATACGCAGTATTTT
CASSEGQQMGADTQYF
>TRBJ2-7|TRBV5-4|-|-
TGTGCCAGCAGCCCAGCCGGGACACGCTACGAGCAGTACTTC
CASSPAGTRYEQYF
>TRBJ2-1|TRBV19|TRBD2|-
TGTGCCAGTAGTAGGGGACTAGCGGGGAGGAGTGAGCAGTTCTTC
CASSRGLAGRSEQFF
>TRBJ2-3|TRBV7-3|TRBD2|-
TGTGCCAGCAGCAAACGGGGGGGCACAGATACGCAGTATTTT
CASSKRGGTDTQYF
>TRBJ1-2|TRBV9|TRBD1|-
TGTGCCAGCAGCGTCTCGTCAGGGACAGTAGGAAATGGCTACACCTTC
CASSVSSGTVGNGYTF
>TRBJ2-5|TRBV5-4|-|-
TGTGCCAGCAGCCCCAAGGGGCGGCAAGAGACCCAGTACTTC
CASSPKGRQETQYF
>TRBJ1-1|TRBV7-2|-|-
TGTGCCAGCAGCTTTGGAGGAGTTGAAGCTTTCTTT
CASSFGGVEAFF
>TRBJ1-2|TRBV7-2|-|-
TGTGCCAGCAGCTGGCGGGGTGGCTACACCTTC
CASSWRGGYTF
>TRBJ1-5|TRBV27|-|-
TGTGCCAGCAGTTTAGTGGCGAGGAATCAGCCCCAGCATTTT
CASSLVARNQPQHF
>TRBJ2-3|TRBV7-2|-|-
TGTGCCAGCAGCCCCGGGGTGTCGCAGTATTTT
CASSPGVSQYF